The entry that follows covers one T cell receptor (beta chain) sequence. Enrolled through a virtual design, the participants were between 18 and 89 years of age and came from 24 US areas. This record comes from a study of blood T cell repertoires in COVID-19. Only in-frame clones appear in the TCRdb table, and some are missing; sequencing was by immunoSEQ multiplex PCR. The data show under 150,000 clones, approximately 86% seen once. Germline trimming cut 5 bases from V and 4 bases from J; bases unmatched to any gene: 11. Per germline, CDR1 SGHTA and CDR2 FQGNSA. The CDR3 runs 15 residues. The sequence derives from a woman in her forties or fifties who had recovered from COVID-19. The V and J genes are TRBV7-2 and TRBJ2-7; 7 nucleotides match TRBD1. Material: PBMCs or T cells enriched from blood (not recorded which). CDR3 loop: CASSRQGGFGYEQYF. CDR3 DNA sequence: TGTGCCAGCAGCAGGCAAGGGGGCTTCGGTTACGAGCAGTACTTC.